The 29 T cell receptor beta chains listed next were all sequenced from one sample in a study of regulatory T cells in long-lasting Graves disease. Arm-PCR of CDR3 regions with iRepertoire HTBI primers generated TCR beta libraries. TCRdb re-called the multiplex PCR reads through MiXCR, storing one row per CDR3 protein. The sample lists 650,000 to 850,000 distinct CDR3 sequences; approximately 29% were seen once. Time point meaning: persistent/refractory GD, antithyroid drugs over 5 years with positive TRAb. PBMC RNA served as the TCR library source. The sequencing here drew on peripheral blood mononuclear cells (PBMCs), taken when the disease was refractory, from a patient treated with antithyroid drugs. These receptors all stem from a female donor with Graves disease.

This clonotype has more than one count but fewer than ten. This sequence joins TRBV20-1 and TRBJ1-2; 7 bases are shared with TRBD1. The CDR3 loop spans 11 amino acids. Germline assignment: CDR1 DFQATT and CDR2 SNEGSKA (reference sequence). With 6 bases clipped from V and 7 bases from J, the junction kept 5 bases outside the gene matches. In DNA form, the CDR3 reads TGCAGTGCCAGGACAGGTGGTGGCTACACCTTC. It encodes CSARTGGGYTF.

Written as DNA, the CDR3 is TGTGCCACCAGCCGTACGCGGGACTCCCCACGGCAGTACTTC. This codes for CATSRTRDSPRQYF. This chain links TRBV15 with TRBJ2-7, with D perhaps TRBD2 (6 bases). Germline V CDR1 and CDR2: LNHNV, YYDKDF (reference sequence). The CDR3 loop spans 14 amino acids. V was shortened by 5 bases and J by 9 bases, with 20 bases between the two germline ends. The full variable domain, with the rest looked up from reference TRBV15 and TRBJ2-7, is DAMVIQNPRYQVTQFGKPVTLSCSQTLNHNVMYWYQQKSSQAPKLLFHYYDKDFNNEADTPDNFQSRRPNTSFCFLDIRSPGLGDTAMYLCATSRTRDSPRQYFGPGTRLTVT.

The chain is built from TRBV9 and TRBJ2-5; D is uncertain. V dropped 4 bases and J dropped 4 bases, with 14 bases sitting between them. Per germline, CDR1 SGDLS and CDR2 YYNGEE. The CDR3 length is 14 residues. In DNA form, the CDR3 reads TGTGCCAGCAGCCCGGAACCAAGGGTAGAGACCCAGTACTTC. Amino acids: CASSPEPRVETQYF.

This clonotype has just a few counts. The gene calls are TRBV12-3 or TRBV12-4 and TRBJ2-6; TRBD1 agrees at 7 bases. The trim removed 4 bases at V and 5 bases at J, leaving 8 bases unmatched. The CDR3 spans 16 residues. The CDR3, as DNA: TGTGCCAGCAGTTCCTACAGGGGTGAGAGGGCCAACGTCCTGACTTTC. Encoded protein: CASSSYRGERANVLTF.

This clonotype was seen only a few times. CDR3 protein: CASSVNGDSGNTIYF. CDR3 nucleotide sequence: TGTGCCAGCAGTGTAAACGGAGACTCTGGAAACACCATATATTTT. The chain links TRBV2 to TRBJ1-3; unclear D gene. CDR1 and CDR2 (germline): SNHLY, FYNNEI. This CDR3 spans 15 amino acids. V was cut by 4 bases and J by 0 bases, with 10 bases left in between. The variable domain in full, completed from reference TRBV2 and TRBJ1-3, reads EPEVTQTPSHQVTQMGQEVILRCVPISNHLYFYWYRQILGQKVEFLVSFYNNEISEKSEIFDDQFSVERPDGSNFTLKIRSTKLEDSAMYFCASSVNGDSGNTIYFGEGSWLTVV.

This clonotype has at least ten counts. The CDR3 region has the DNA TGTGCCAGCACGCAACGGAGGAACACTGAAGCTTTCTTT. It encodes CASTQRRNTEAFF. The chain couples TRBV28 to TRBJ1-1; D gene ambiguous. Looked up from germline, CDR1 is MDHEN and CDR2 is SYDVKM. Trimming cost V 7 bases and J 1 base, with 10 bases left between them. This CDR3 is 13 amino acids long.

This clonotype was found many times. The V call is TRBV12-3 or TRBV12-4, the J call TRBJ1-2, with 8 bases identical to TRBD1. Trimming removed 2 bases from V and 8 bases from J; junction bases left unmatched: 19. The CDR3 has 18 amino acids. CDR3 coding DNA: TGTGCCAGCAGTTTACAGTTGGGTGGAACAGGGGGGCGGTCCGGCTACACCTTC. It is translated as CASSLQLGGTGGRSGYTF.

This clonotype was seen a few times. The chain links TRBV19 to TRBJ1-2; 9 nucleotides match TRBD1. Unmatched junction bases numbered 7, after V lost 7 bases and J lost 7 bases. CDR1 and CDR2 from the germline V gene are LNHDA and SQIVND (reference sequence). The CDR3 loop spans 13 amino acids. The CDR3 nucleotides are TGTGCCAGTACAGGGACAGGGAGGACTGGCTACACCTTC. Protein sequence: CASTGTGRTGYTF. The full variable domain, its missing parts supplied by reference TRBV19 and TRBJ1-2, is DGGITQSPKYLFRKEGQNVTLSCEQNLNHDAMYWYRQDPGQGLRLIYYSQIVNDFQKGDIAEGYSVSREKKESFPLTVTSAQKNPTAFYLCASTGTGRTGYTFGSGTRLTVV.

The table lists this clonotype with many counts. The rearrangement joins TRBV12-3 or TRBV12-4 to TRBJ1-2; TRBD1 is a possible D gene (5 bases). The CDR3 loop spans 15 amino acids. Trimming took off 7 bases at V and 0 bases at J, with 15 bases between the two ends. The CDR3 region is CASTPTAGSNYGYTF. CDR3 coding DNA: TGTGCCAGCACCCCGACAGCAGGGTCTAACTATGGCTACACCTTC.

This clonotype was picked up a small number of times. V gene TRBV30 combines with J gene TRBJ1-1; D gene unclear. Germline V lookup: CDR1 GTSNPN, CDR2 SVGIG (reference sequence). V lost 8 bases and J 1 base, leaving 8 bases between the germline ends. The CDR3 is made up of 11 amino acids. Here the CDR3 DNA reads TGTGCCCGAGAAAGGAACACTGAAGCTTTCTTT. As protein: CARERNTEAFF.

This clonotype was observed a few times. This rearrangement joins TRBV20-1 to TRBJ1-4; 8 nucleotides agree with TRBD1. Germline trimming cut 5 bases from V and 8 bases from J; bases unmatched to any gene: 7. Germline lookup yields CDR1 DFQATT and CDR2 SNEGSKA (reference sequence). The CDR3 is 13 amino acids. The DNA for the CDR3 is TGCAGTGCTGCCGACAGGGGCAGGGAAAAACTGTTTTTT. As protein: CSAADRGREKLFF.

The V call is TRBV7-9, the J call TRBJ2-5; no definite D call. The germline V gene has CDR1 SEHNR and CDR2 FQNEAQ (reference sequence). Trimming removed 5 bases at V and 1 base at J, with 8 bases between. The CDR3 is 13 residues long. CDR3: CASSLQPQETQYF. CDR3 in DNA: TGTGCCAGCAGCCTCCAACCCCAAGAGACCCAGTACTTC.

J is TRBJ2-4 and V is TRBV20-1; D could derive from TRBD1 or TRBD2 (6 bases each). Per the germline V gene, CDR1 is DFQATT and CDR2 is SNEGSKA (reference sequence). The V end lost 5 bases, the J end lost 5 bases, and 13 bases lay between the germline ends. The CDR3 runs 13 residues. The CDR3: CSASGGGQNIQYF. The CDR3 coding sequence is TGCAGTGCTTCAGGAGGGGGTCAAAACATTCAGTACTTC.

This clonotype was counted ten times or more. V and J are TRBV6-5 and TRBJ1-2; D is unclear. CDR1 and CDR2 from the germline V gene are MNHEY and SVGAGI. Trimming took 0 bases from V and 2 from J, leaving 4 bases between them. The CDR3 runs 13 residues. CDR3 sequence reads: CASSYSQNYGYTF. In DNA form, the CDR3 reads TGTGCCAGCAGTTACTCACAGAACTATGGCTACACCTTC.

The chain joins TRBV20-1 to TRBJ1-5; D unclear. The V gene's germline CDR1 is DFQATT and CDR2 SNEGSKA (reference sequence). The CDR3 contains 13 residues. The V end was cut by 4 bases, the J end by 3 bases, with 10 bases between. CDR3 region: CSAKVDYNQPQHF. The CDR3 coding sequence is TGCAGTGCTAAAGTGGACTACAATCAGCCCCAGCATTTT.

This clonotype was detected a few times. CDR3 sequence reads: CAIIKGGFGEQYF. CDR3 nucleotides: TGTGCCATCATAAAGGGGGGATTTGGGGAGCAGTACTTC. The rearrangement joins TRBV7-9 to TRBJ2-7; D could derive from TRBD1 or TRBD2 (6 bases each). V was pared by 10 bases and J by 7 bases, with 20 bases between. The CDR3 is 13 residues long. The germline V gene has CDR1 SEHNR and CDR2 FQNEAQ (reference sequence).

This clonotype showed up many times. V and J are TRBV2 and TRBJ1-3; the D gene is possibly TRBD1 (6 bases). The V end lost 3 bases, the J end lost 4 bases, and 13 bases lay between the germline ends. The germline gives CDR1 SNHLY, CDR2 FYNNEI. The length of the CDR3 is 15 residues. The CDR3 sequence: CASSEGRGPGNTIYF. The CDR3 region has the DNA TGTGCCAGCAGTGAGGGGCGGGGGCCGGGAAACACCATATATTTT. The whole variable domain, remainder taken from reference TRBV2 and TRBJ1-3, is EPEVTQTPSHQVTQMGQEVILRCVPISNHLYFYWYRQILGQKVEFLVSFYNNEISEKSEIFDDQFSVERPDGSNFTLKIRSTKLEDSAMYFCASSEGRGPGNTIYFGEGSWLTVV.

This clonotype was seen a few times. The chain combines TRBV7-9 with TRBJ1-1, with a tentative D call TRBD1 (6 bases). Trimming took off 3 bases at V and 7 bases at J, with 12 bases between the two ends. Germline V gives CDR1 SEHNR, CDR2 FQNEAQ (reference sequence). The CDR3 extends over 13 amino acids. The CDR3 spells CASSLQGPHEAFF. The DNA for the CDR3 is TGTGCCAGCAGCTTGCAGGGGCCTCATGAAGCTTTCTTT.

This clonotype was seen repeatedly, ten times or more. The chain recombines TRBV20-1 with TRBJ2-5, with 10 bases matching TRBD2. The CDR3 has 15 residues. CDR1 is DFQATT, CDR2 SNEGSKA, per germline (reference sequence). Trimming at V came to 5 bases and at J to 2 bases, leaving 8 bases not matched to a gene. As DNA, the CDR3 is TGCAGTGCTTTCCCGGGACTAGCGTTTCAAGAGACCCAGTACTTC. This codes for CSAFPGLAFQETQYF.

As to this clonotype: The junction and the germline gene differ at one end; a read error may be behind it. The rearrangement links TRBV11-2 to TRBJ1-4, with D unresolved. The CDR3 spans 15 residues. Germline V lookup: CDR1 SGHAT, CDR2 FQNNGV. The CDR3 nucleotides are TGTGCCAGCAACTTAGTGCTGCCAACTAATGAAAAACTGTTTTTT. It is translated as CASNLVLPTNEKLFF.

J is TRBJ1-5 and V is TRBV12-3 or TRBV12-4; 9 positions match TRBD1. The CDR3 is 16 amino acids. Trimming removed 6 bases from V and 0 bases from J; junction bases left unmatched: 6. The CDR3 region is CASSSGTGFSNQPQHF. The DNA of the CDR3 is TGTGCCAGCAGCTCCGGGACAGGGTTTAGCAATCAGCCCCAGCATTTT.

This chain uses TRBV18 with TRBJ1-2, with D unresolved. Trimming removed 1 base from V and 4 bases from J, with 16 bases in between. This CDR3 comprises 16 residues. In germline, CDR1 is KGHSH, CDR2 LQKENI. The CDR3 nucleotides are TGTGCCAGCTCACCACAATCTGGCGAACTAAGCTATGGCTACACCTTC. This gives the protein CASSPQSGELSYGYTF.

In its sample, this clonotype was seen a few times. The rearrangement uses TRBV9 and TRBJ1-2; D gene unclear. Germline loops: CDR1 SGDLS, CDR2 YYNGEE. Trimming shortened V by 3 bases and J by 0 bases, and 9 bases separated the two germline ends. This CDR3 has 14 amino acids. The CDR3 coding sequence is TGTGCCAGCAGCGGGGTGACTACTAACTATGGCTACACCTTC. This sequence encodes CASSGVTTNYGYTF.

This chain links TRBV6-2 or TRBV6-3 with TRBJ1-1, with D unresolved. In germline, CDR1 is MNHEY, CDR2 SVGEGT. Trimming shortened V by 0 bases and J by 0 bases, and 14 bases separated the two germline ends. There are 17 residues in the CDR3. The CDR3 bases are TGTGCCAGCAGTTACTCGATTTCGGGGATCATGAACACTGAAGCTTTCTTT. Encoded protein: CASSYSISGIMNTEAFF.

This clonotype has a count of ten or more. The chain uses TRBV28 and TRBJ2-7; perhaps TRBD1 as D (5 bases). Looked up from germline, CDR1 is MDHEN and CDR2 is SYDVKM. The CDR3 sequence is 13 residues long. Trimming took 3 bases from V and 2 from J, leaving 8 bases between them. The CDR3 sequence: CASSLWTPYEQYF. Here the CDR3 DNA reads TGTGCCAGCAGTTTGTGGACACCCTACGAGCAGTACTTC.

This clonotype has only a few counts. The rearrangement uses TRBV6-9 and TRBJ1-1; 9 positions agree with TRBD1. The CDR3 spans 13 residues. CDR1 and CDR2 from the germline V gene are MNHGY and SVAAGI. Trimming at V came to 3 bases and at J to 10 bases, leaving 6 bases not matched to a gene. In DNA form, the CDR3 reads TGTGCCAGCAGTTACGGGGGGACAGGGCTAGCTTTCTTT. Its protein product is CASSYGGTGLAFF.

This clonotype has more than one count but fewer than ten. V usage is TRBV7-3 and J usage is TRBJ1-1; D is unclear. V lost 4 bases to trimming and J lost 0 bases, with 9 bases between them. This CDR3 has 14 amino acids. Germline CDR1 SGHTA, CDR2 FQGTGA. This CDR3 reads CASSSGHVNTEAFF. The CDR3, as DNA: TGTGCCAGCAGCTCCGGCCATGTGAACACTGAAGCTTTCTTT.

This clonotype has ten or more counts. The chain employs TRBV11-2 and TRBJ1-6; D is unclear. The CDR3 sequence is 15 residues long. CDR1 and CDR2 (germline): SGHAT, FQNNGV. V lost 4 bases and J lost 8, with 15 bases in between. The CDR3 region has the DNA TGTGCCAGCAGCTCACCGCGCGCGGAGCATTCACCCCTCCACTTT. Amino acid sequence: CASSSPRAEHSPLHF. Filled out from reference TRBV11-2 and TRBJ1-6, the complete variable domain reads EAGVAQSPRYKIIEKRQSVAFWCNPISGHATLYWYQQILGQGPKLLIQFQNNGVVDDSQLPKDRFSAERLKGVDSTLKIQPAKLEDSAVYLCASSSPRAEHSPLHFGNGTRLTVT.

This clonotype has a handful of counts. The rearrangement uses TRBV27 and TRBJ1-2; TRBD1 might be the D (5 bases). Germline CDR1 MNHEY, CDR2 SMNVEV (reference sequence). CDR3 length: 15 residues. V was trimmed by 3 bases and J by 5 bases, leaving 16 bases between them. This chain's CDR3 is CASSLLGPAPYGYTF. In nucleotides, the CDR3 is TGTGCCAGCAGTTTGTTGGGACCGGCCCCGTATGGCTACACCTTC.